This T cell receptor beta chain was sequenced during a study of a mutant IDH1 vaccine in newly diagnosed glioma. Study overall: Vaccination was launched 4-6 weeks after radiotherapy alone, or with temozolomide cycles. Most patients had received both radiotherapy and temozolomide, the prior options being radiotherapy, temozolomide, or both.

CDR1 and CDR2 (germline): LNHDA, SQIVND (reference sequence). The CDR3 contains 16 residues. V was cut by 1 base and J by 0 bases, with 10 bases left in between. Generated by immunoSEQ multiplex PCR, the TCRdb table keeps only in-frame clones and is missing some. The sample lists 39,000 or so clones, about 84% occurring once. This clone was seen only a few times. Its matching antigen is unknown. Regarding time point: week 5, during vaccination. What each vaccine dose contained was 300 ug of mutant IDH1 20-mer peptide, accompanied by topical imiquimod. This TCR was recovered from a man aged 40-49 years with glioma. V is TRBV19 and J is TRBJ1-3, with no clear D. Sequencing used PBMCs, obtained from a glioma patient whose treatment included an IDH1 peptide vaccine. CDR3 nucleotides: TGTGCCAGTAGTATAGGGATCAGTTCCTCTGGAAACACCATATATTTT. Translated: CASSIGISSSGNTIYF. The full variable domain, rest sourced from reference TRBV19 and TRBJ1-3, is DGGITQSPKYLFRKEGQNVTLSCEQNLNHDAMYWYRQDPGQGLRLIYYSQIVNDFQKGDIAEGYSVSREKKESFPLTVTSAQKNPTAFYLCASSIGISSSGNTIYFGEGSWLTVV.